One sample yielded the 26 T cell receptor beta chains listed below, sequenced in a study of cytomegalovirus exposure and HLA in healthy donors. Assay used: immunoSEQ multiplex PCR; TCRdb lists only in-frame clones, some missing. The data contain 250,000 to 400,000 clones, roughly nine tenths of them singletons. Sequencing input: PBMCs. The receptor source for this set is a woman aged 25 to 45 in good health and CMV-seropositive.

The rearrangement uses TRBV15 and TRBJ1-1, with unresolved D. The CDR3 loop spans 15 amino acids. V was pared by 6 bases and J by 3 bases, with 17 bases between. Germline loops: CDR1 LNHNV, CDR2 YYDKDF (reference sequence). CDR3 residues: CATSLSITAYTEAFF. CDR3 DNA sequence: TGTGCCACCAGTCTCTCAATAACAGCGTACACTGAAGCTTTCTTT.

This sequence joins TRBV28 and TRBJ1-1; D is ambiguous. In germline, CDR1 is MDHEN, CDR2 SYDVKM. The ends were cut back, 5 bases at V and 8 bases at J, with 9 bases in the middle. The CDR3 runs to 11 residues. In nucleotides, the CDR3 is TGTGCCAGCAGTCTCCGGGTAGAAGCTTTCTTT. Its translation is CASSLRVEAFF.

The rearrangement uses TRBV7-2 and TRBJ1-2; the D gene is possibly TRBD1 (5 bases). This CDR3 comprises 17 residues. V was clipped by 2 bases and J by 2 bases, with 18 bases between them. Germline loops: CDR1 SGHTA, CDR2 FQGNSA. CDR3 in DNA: TGTGCCAGCAGCTTATTTTTGACAGCGGACCTCAACTATGGCTACACCTTC. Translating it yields CASSLFLTADLNYGYTF.

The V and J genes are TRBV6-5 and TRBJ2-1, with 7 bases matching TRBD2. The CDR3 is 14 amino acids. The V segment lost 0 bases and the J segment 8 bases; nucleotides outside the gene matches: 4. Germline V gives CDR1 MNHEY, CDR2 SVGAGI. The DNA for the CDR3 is TGTGCCAGCAGTTACTCGAGACTAGCATATGAGCAGTTCTTC. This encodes CASSYSRLAYEQFF.

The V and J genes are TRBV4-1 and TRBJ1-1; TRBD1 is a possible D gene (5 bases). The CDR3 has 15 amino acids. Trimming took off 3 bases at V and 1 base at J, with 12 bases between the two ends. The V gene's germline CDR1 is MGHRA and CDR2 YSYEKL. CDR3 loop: CASSQMGRSNTEAFF. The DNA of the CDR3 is TGCGCCAGCAGCCAGATGGGACGGTCGAACACTGAAGCTTTCTTT.

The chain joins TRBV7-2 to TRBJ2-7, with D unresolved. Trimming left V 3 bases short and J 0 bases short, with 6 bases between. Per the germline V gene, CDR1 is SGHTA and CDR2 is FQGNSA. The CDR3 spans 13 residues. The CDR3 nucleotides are TGTGCCAGCAGCTTCCCCACCTCCTACGAGCAGTACTTC. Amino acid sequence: CASSFPTSYEQYF.

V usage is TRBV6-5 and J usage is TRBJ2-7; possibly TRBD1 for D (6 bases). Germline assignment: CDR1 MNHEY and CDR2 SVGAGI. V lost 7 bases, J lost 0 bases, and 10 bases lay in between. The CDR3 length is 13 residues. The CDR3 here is CASTGTHSYEQYF. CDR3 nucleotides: TGTGCCAGCACCGGGACACACTCCTACGAGCAGTACTTC.

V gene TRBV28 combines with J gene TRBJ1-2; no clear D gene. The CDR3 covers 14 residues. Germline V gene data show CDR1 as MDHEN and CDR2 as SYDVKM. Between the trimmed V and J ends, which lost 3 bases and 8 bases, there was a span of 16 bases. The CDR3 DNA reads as TGTGCCAGCAGTTTCCCCCTCGGGGATTTGGGCTACACCTTC. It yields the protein CASSFPLGDLGYTF.

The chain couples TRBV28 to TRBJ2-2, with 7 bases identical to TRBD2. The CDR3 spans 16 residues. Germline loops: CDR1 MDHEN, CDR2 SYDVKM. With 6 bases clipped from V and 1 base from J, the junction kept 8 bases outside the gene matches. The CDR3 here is CASSILAEWNTGELFF. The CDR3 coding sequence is TGTGCCAGCAGCATTCTAGCGGAATGGAACACCGGGGAGCTGTTTTTT.

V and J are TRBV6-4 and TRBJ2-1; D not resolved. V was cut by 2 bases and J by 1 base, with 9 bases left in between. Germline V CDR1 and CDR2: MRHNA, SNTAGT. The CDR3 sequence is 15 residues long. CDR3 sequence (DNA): TGTGCCAGCAGTGACACCAGCTTGTCCTACAATGAGCAGTTCTTC. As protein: CASSDTSLSYNEQFF.

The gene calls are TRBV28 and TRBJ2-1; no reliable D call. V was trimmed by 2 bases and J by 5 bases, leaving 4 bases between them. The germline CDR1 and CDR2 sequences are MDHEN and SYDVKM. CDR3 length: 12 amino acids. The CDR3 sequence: CASSLQHNEQFF. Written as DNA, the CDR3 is TGTGCCAGCAGTTTACAACACAATGAGCAGTTCTTC.

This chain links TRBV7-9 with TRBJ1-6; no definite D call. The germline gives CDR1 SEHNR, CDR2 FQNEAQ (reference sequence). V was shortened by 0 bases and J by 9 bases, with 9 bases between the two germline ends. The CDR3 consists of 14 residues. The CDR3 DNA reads TGTGCCAGCAGCTTAGCGAGGGATAGTTCACCCCTCCACTTT. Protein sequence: CASSLARDSSPLHF.

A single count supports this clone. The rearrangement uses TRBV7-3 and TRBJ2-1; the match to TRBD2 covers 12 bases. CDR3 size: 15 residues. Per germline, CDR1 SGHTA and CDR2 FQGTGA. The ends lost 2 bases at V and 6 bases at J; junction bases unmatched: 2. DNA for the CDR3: TGTGCCAGCAGCTTACGGACTAGCGGGGTCAATGAGCAGTTCTTC. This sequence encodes CASSLRTSGVNEQFF. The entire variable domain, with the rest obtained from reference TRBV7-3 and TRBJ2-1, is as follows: GAGVSQTPSNKVTEKGKYVELRCDPISGHTALYWYRQSLGQGPEFLIYFQGTGAADDSGLPNDRFFAVRPEGSVSTLKIQRTERGDSAVYLCASSLRTSGVNEQFFGPGTRLTVL.

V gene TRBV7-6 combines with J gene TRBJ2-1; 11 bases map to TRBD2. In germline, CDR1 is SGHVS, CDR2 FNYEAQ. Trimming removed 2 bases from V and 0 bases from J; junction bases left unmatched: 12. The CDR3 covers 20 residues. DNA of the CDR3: TGTGCCAGCAGCTTACCCCCCCTAGCGGGGGGCGTCAACTCCTACAATGAGCAGTTCTTC. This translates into CASSLPPLAGGVNSYNEQFF.

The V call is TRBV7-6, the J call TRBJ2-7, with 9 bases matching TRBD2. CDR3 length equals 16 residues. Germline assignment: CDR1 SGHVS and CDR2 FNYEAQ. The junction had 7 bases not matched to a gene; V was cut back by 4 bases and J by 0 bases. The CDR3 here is CASSSLASGASYEQYF. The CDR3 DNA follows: TGTGCCAGCAGCTCCCTAGCTAGCGGGGCCTCCTACGAGCAGTACTTC. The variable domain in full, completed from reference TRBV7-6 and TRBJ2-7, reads GAGVSQSPRYKVTKRGQDVALRCDPISGHVSLYWYRQALGQGPEFLTYFNYEAQQDKSGLPNDRFSAERPEGSISTLTIQRTEQRDSAMYRCASSSLASGASYEQYFGPGTRLTVT.

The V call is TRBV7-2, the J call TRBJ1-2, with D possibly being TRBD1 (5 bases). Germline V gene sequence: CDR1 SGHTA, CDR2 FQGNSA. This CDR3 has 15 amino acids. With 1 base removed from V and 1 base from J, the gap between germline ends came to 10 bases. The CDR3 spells CASSLEPRGNYGYTF. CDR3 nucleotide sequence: TGTGCCAGCAGCTTAGAACCTAGGGGTAACTATGGCTACACCTTC. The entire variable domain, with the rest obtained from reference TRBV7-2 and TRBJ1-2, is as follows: GAGVSQSPSNKVTEKGKDVELRCDPISGHTALYWYRQSLGQGLEFLIYFQGNSAPDKSGLPSDRFSAERTGGSVSTLTIQRTQQEDSAVYLCASSLEPRGNYGYTFGSGTRLTVV.

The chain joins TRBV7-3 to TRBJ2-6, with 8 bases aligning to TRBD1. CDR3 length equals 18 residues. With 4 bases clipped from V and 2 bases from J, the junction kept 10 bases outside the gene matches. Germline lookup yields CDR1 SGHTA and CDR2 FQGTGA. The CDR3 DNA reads TGTGCCAGCAGCTCATGGACAGGGCGACAGACTGGGGCCAACGTCCTGACTTTC. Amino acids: CASSSWTGRQTGANVLTF.

The CDR3 nucleotides are TGCGCCAGCAGCCCCCGGACTATTTCGGGTGAGCAGTTCTTC. The encoded protein is CASSPRTISGEQFF. V gene TRBV5-1 combines with J gene TRBJ2-1, with D perhaps TRBD2 (6 bases). Germline loops: CDR1 SGHRS, CDR2 YFSETQ. Between the trimmed V and J ends, which lost 4 bases and 9 bases, there was a span of 17 bases. The CDR3 consists of 14 residues. Full variable domain (missing parts from reference TRBV5-1 and TRBJ2-1): KAGVTQTPRYLIKTRGQQVTLSCSPISGHRSVSWYQQTPGQGLQFLFEYFSETQRNKGNFPGRFSGRQFSNSRSEMNVSTLELGDSALYLCASSPRTISGEQFFGPGTRLTVL.

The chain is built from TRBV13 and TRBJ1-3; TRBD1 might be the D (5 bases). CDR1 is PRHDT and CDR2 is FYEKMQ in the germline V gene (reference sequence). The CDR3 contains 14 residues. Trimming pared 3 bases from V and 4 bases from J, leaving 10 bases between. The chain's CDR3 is CASSFRQGGNTIYF. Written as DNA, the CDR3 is TGTGCCAGCAGCTTCCGGCAGGGCGGAAACACCATATATTTT.

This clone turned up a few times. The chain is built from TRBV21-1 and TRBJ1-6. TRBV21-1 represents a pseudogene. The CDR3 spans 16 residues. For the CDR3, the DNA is TGTGCCAGCGCGTTGAGCCGGGACCGAGTGAATTCACCCCTCCACTTT. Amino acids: CASALSRDRVNSPLHF.

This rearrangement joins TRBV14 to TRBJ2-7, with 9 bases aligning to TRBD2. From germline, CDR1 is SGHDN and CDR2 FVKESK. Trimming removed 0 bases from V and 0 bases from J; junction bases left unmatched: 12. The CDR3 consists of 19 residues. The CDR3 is CASSQDWRASGAHSYEQYF. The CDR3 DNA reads TGTGCCAGCAGCCAAGATTGGAGAGCTAGCGGGGCCCACTCCTACGAGCAGTACTTC. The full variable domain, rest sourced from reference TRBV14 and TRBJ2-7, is EAGVTQFPSHSVIEKGQTVTLRCDPISGHDNLYWYRRVMGKEIKFLLHFVKESKQDESGMPNNRFLAERTGGTYSTLKVQPAELEDSGVYFCASSQDWRASGAHSYEQYFGPGTRLTVT.

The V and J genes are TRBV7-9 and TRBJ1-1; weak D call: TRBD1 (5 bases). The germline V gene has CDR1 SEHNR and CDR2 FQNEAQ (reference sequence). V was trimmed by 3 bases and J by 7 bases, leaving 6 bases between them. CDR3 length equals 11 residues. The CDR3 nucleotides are TGTGCCAGCAGCTTGGGGGGTGAAGCTTTCTTT. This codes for CASSLGGEAFF.

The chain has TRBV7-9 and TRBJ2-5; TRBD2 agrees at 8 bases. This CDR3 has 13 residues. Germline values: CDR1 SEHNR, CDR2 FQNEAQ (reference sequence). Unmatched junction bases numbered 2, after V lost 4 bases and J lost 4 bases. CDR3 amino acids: CASSSSGRETQYF. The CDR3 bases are TGTGCCAGCAGCTCGAGCGGGAGAGAGACCCAGTACTTC.

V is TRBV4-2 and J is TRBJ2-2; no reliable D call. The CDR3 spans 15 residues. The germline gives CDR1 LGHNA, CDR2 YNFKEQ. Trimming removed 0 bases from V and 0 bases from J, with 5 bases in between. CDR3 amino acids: CASSQDPANTGELFF. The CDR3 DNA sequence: TGTGCCAGCAGCCAAGATCCGGCGAACACCGGGGAGCTGTTTTTT.

Here the CDR3 reads CASSERQGNQPQHF. As DNA, the CDR3 is TGTGCCAGCAGCGAACGACAGGGTAATCAGCCCCAGCATTTT. V gene TRBV5-6 combines with J gene TRBJ1-5, with TRBD1 matching 7 bases. Germline CDR1 SGHDT, CDR2 YYEEEE. V dropped 4 bases and J dropped 4; count of bases not matched to a gene: 5. This CDR3 spans 14 amino acids.

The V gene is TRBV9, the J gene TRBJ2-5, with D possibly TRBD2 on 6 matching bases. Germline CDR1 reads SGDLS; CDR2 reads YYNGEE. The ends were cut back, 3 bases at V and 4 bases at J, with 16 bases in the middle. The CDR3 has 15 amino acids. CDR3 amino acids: CASSARAGTGETQYF. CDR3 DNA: TGTGCCAGCAGCGCCCGCGCGGGGACGGGAGAGACCCAGTACTTC.